Listed below are T cell receptor beta chains from one sample, sequenced in a study of T-cell memory formation after mild COVID-19. MiXCR was run by TCRdb on the 5' RACE reads, yielding one entry per CDR3 protein. Among some 210,000 distinct CDR3 sequences listed, roughly 27% were seen once. The sample comprised PBMCs or a T cell subset sorted from them (not recorded which). Receptors were obtained from an adult woman who had mild COVID-19 (a few samples of this study predate the infection). Cell type and time point are not known. Both conserved end residues are part of each CDR3. The D gene is left open where the match is weak. Where a row states a size, it is once, few, many or the class of an expanded clone; other rows omit it.

v_call,d_call,clone_size,j_call,cdr3_nt,cdr3_aa
TRBV20-1,-,many,TRBJ2-7,TGCAGCCTCCTGAGCTCCTACGAGCAGTACTTC,CSLLSSYEQYF
TRBV3-1,TRBD1,few,TRBJ2-1,TGTGCCAGCAGCCACACAGGGGATCATTACAATGAGCAGTTCTTC,CASSHTGDHYNEQFF
TRBV20-1,-,few,TRBJ2-4,TGCAGTGCTAGAGATCTCCAACTGGAGTACTTC,CSARDLQLEYF
TRBV20-1,-,-,TRBJ1-2,TGCAGTGCTAGATACTTGCGGGATTCCGTCTATATTCTTGATGGCTACACCTTC,CSARYLRDSVYILDGYTF
TRBV25-1,-,-,TRBJ2-7,TGTGCCAGCAGTGAATATGCATTCACGGGCGAGCAGTACTTC,CASSEYAFTGEQYF
TRBV11-3,-,-,TRBJ2-3,TGTGCCAGCAGCATCCGGAGGGCCGGGACAGATACGCAGTATTTT,CASSIRRAGTDTQYF
TRBV12-3/TRBV12-4,-,-,TRBJ1-1,TGTGCCAGCAGTTTAGAGGGTCCGCATATTGAAGCTTTCTTT,CASSLEGPHIEAFF
TRBV2,-,few,TRBJ2-3,TGTGCCAGCAGTGTCGGACAAGGGAACACAGATACGCAGTATTTT,CASSVGQGNTDTQYF
TRBV6-2/TRBV6-3,TRBD2,few,TRBJ2-7,TGTGCCAGCAGTCACATCCGGGACTATACCTACGAGCAGTACTTC,CASSHIRDYTYEQYF
TRBV5-1,-,many,TRBJ2-1,TGCGCCAGCAGCTCACCGCCCGGGACCGACGCCTCTAATGAGCAGTTCTTC,CASSSPPGTDASNEQFF
TRBV6-1,-,few,TRBJ2-6,TGTGCCAGCAGTGGTTCCCCCGGCTCTGGGGCCAACGTCCTGACTTTC,CASSGSPGSGANVLTF
TRBV5-4,TRBD2,many,TRBJ2-1,TGTGCCAGCAGCTTGGACCCGGGACTAGCGGGGGCTTACAATGAGCAGTTCTTC,CASSLDPGLAGAYNEQFF
TRBV7-2,-,-,TRBJ2-5,TGTGCCAGCAGCTTGGGGAAAGAGACCCAGTACTTC,CASSLGKETQYF
TRBV12-3/TRBV12-4,TRBD2,few,TRBJ2-1,TGTGCCAGCAGCCACCCACAGCGGGACTCCTACAATGAGCAGTTCTTC,CASSHPQRDSYNEQFF
TRBV19,-,few,TRBJ1-5,TGTGCCAGTAGTATAGTAGGACAGAACAATCAGCCCCAGCATTTT,CASSIVGQNNQPQHF
TRBV6-5,TRBD1,few,TRBJ2-1,TGTGCCAGCAGCCGCCGGGACAGACCATACAATGAGCAGTTCTTC,CASSRRDRPYNEQFF
TRBV5-1,-,-,TRBJ1-1,TGCGCCAGCAGCTCCCAGAACACTGAAGCTTTCTTT,CASSSQNTEAFF
TRBV9,TRBD1,many,TRBJ2-5,TGTGCCAGCAGCGAGGAACAGGGGGGAGGTGAGACCCAGTACTTC,CASSEEQGGGETQYF
TRBV7-3,TRBD2,few,TRBJ2-3,TGTGCCAGCAGCACTAGCGGGGGAGGGGATACGCAGTATTTT,CASSTSGGGDTQYF
TRBV5-1,-,few,TRBJ1-1,TGCGCCAGCAGCTTGGCTTTCGGAGACACTGAAGCTTTCTTT,CASSLAFGDTEAFF
TRBV7-3,TRBD2,few,TRBJ2-1,TGTGCCAGCAGCTTAAGAAGGGGAGTGCGGGAGGGCTCTAACAATGAGCAGTTCTTC,CASSLRRGVREGSNNEQFF
TRBV7-8,-,few,TRBJ2-7,TGTGCCAGCAGCTTAGGATGGGGGCGAAACGAGCAGTACTTC,CASSLGWGRNEQYF
TRBV6-1,-,-,TRBJ2-3,TGTGCCAGCAGAGATTCGGATACGCAGTATTTT,CASRDSDTQYF
TRBV7-9,-,-,TRBJ1-2,TGTGCCAGCAGCGGCTGGAAACTAGGCTATGGCTACACCTTC,CASSGWKLGYGYTF
TRBV5-1,TRBD2,few,TRBJ2-7,TGCGCCAGCAGGGTAGGGACTAACTACGAGCAGTACTTC,CASRVGTNYEQYF
TRBV7-3,TRBD1,-,TRBJ2-7,TGTGCCAGCAGCCTGGGGACAGGGGGCGAAAGAAGCTACGAGCAGTACTTC,CASSLGTGGERSYEQYF
TRBV5-1,TRBD1,few,TRBJ1-1,TGCGCCAGCAGCTTCACAGGGGTCATGAACACTGAAGCTTTCTTT,CASSFTGVMNTEAFF
TRBV5-5,-,-,TRBJ2-5,TGTGCCAGCAGCGCGGAAAACAGGGAAGAGACCCAGTACTTC,CASSAENREETQYF
TRBV15,-,few,TRBJ2-1,TGTGCCACCAGCAGATCGGAGCGGTACAATGAGCAGTTCTTC,CATSRSERYNEQFF
TRBV20-1,-,few,TRBJ2-1,TGCAGTGCTCACCAACGCGGCGAGCAGTTCTTC,CSAHQRGEQFF
TRBV5-1,-,many,TRBJ2-3,TGCGCCAGCAGCTTAGGGGACACAGATACGCAGTATTTT,CASSLGDTDTQYF
TRBV24-1,-,-,TRBJ2-1,TGTGCCACCTCCATGGCAGTTTACAATGAGCAGTTCTTC,CATSMAVYNEQFF
TRBV30,-,few,TRBJ1-1,TGTGCCTGGAGTTCGGGACTGCTGAACACTGAAGCTTTCTTT,CAWSSGLLNTEAFF
TRBV11-3,TRBD2,few,TRBJ2-1,TGTGCCAGCAGCTTAGATAGCGGGACCTCCTACAATGAGCAGTTCTTC,CASSLDSGTSYNEQFF
TRBV7-3,-,many,TRBJ1-1,TGTGCCAGCAGCTTAGAACCGGCCACTGAAGCTTTCTTT,CASSLEPATEAFF
TRBV18,-,-,TRBJ2-1,TGTGCCATCTCACCGGCCAGGAACAATGAGCAGTTCTTC,CAISPARNNEQFF
TRBV20-1,TRBD1,few,TRBJ2-1,TGCAGTGCTAGAGATGTACAGGGGTCTCTCAATGAGCAGTTCTTC,CSARDVQGSLNEQFF
TRBV20-1,-,-,TRBJ2-5,TGCAGTGCTAGGCCCGTACGAGGTACGACCACGGAGACCCAGTACTTC,CSARPVRGTTTETQYF
TRBV7-3,TRBD2,-,TRBJ2-1,TGTGCCAGCAGCTTAACGGGGGGGTCCGGTGAGCAGTTCTTC,CASSLTGGSGEQFF
TRBV29-1,TRBD2,-,TRBJ2-7,TGCAGCGCCGCCGTTCGGGCTAGCGGGGGCCTTTCCTACGAGCAGTACTTC,CSAAVRASGGLSYEQYF
TRBV5-1,TRBD1,few,TRBJ1-2,TGCGCCAGCAGCTTGGAAGAGACAGGGGGAGGCTACACCTTC,CASSLEETGGGYTF
TRBV9,TRBD2,-,TRBJ2-1,TGTGCCAGCAGCGTAGGTCCTAGCGGGAGGCTGGGCGTAAATGAGCAGTTCTTC,CASSVGPSGRLGVNEQFF
TRBV20-1,TRBD1,-,TRBJ1-5,TGCAGCGCCGGGACAGGGGTAGGTCAGCCCCAGCATTTT,CSAGTGVGQPQHF
TRBV29-1,TRBD1,few,TRBJ2-7,TGCAGCGTTCATACAGGGGCCTACGAGCAGTACTTC,CSVHTGAYEQYF
TRBV28,-,few,TRBJ1-5,TGTGCCAGCACGGTCAGGGGCATCAATCAGCCCCAGCATTTT,CASTVRGINQPQHF
TRBV11-2,TRBD2,-,TRBJ2-5,TGTGCCAGCAGCTTATGGGGACTAGCGGAAGAGACCCAGTACTTC,CASSLWGLAEETQYF
TRBV20-1,TRBD2,few,TRBJ2-1,TGCAGTGCCCCAGGGCGGGGGGGCAGGTTTAACAATGAGCAGTTCTTC,CSAPGRGGRFNNEQFF
TRBV30,TRBD1,few,TRBJ1-1,TGTGCCTGGAGTGGGGGACAGTCTGAAGCTTTCTTT,CAWSGGQSEAFF
TRBV7-9,-,-,TRBJ2-5,TGTGCCAGCAGCTTAGGTGGGAAGGTGGGTCTGGAGACCCAGTACTTC,CASSLGGKVGLETQYF
TRBV5-5,-,few,TRBJ1-4,TGTGCCAGCAGCCCGATCACAGCTAATGAAAAACTGTTTTTT,CASSPITANEKLFF